The clone carrying this T cell receptor beta chain has more than one count but fewer than ten. At one end, the junction sequence differs from germline, possibly due to a read error. This sample is drawn from a study of blood T cells in healthy people across ages. The second PCR ran about 6 to 11 cycles with a sample-barcoded 5' primer and J-beta primers. Tagging of each cDNA molecule was performed by a template-switch adaptor with 12 random nucleotides. One entry per CDR3 protein results from TCRdb running MiXCR on the 5' RACE reads. The data show 800,000 or so distinct CDR3 sequences, 25% seen once. The same sample was also used in a study of T cells of mothers and their children.

This TCR derives from a boy between 10 and 17 years old in good health. Sequencing was carried out using blood.

This CDR3 is CSARDRGAGILNGQFF. As DNA, the CDR3 is TGCAGTGCTAGAGATCGGGGAGCGGGCATCCTCAATGGGCAGTTCTTC. V gene TRBV20-1 combines with J gene TRBJ2-1; tentatively, D is TRBD2 (6 bases). The CDR3 covers 16 residues. Germline CDR1 reads DFQATT; CDR2 reads SNEGSKA (reference sequence).